This T cell receptor (beta chain) stems from a study of T cell responses to AZD1222 COVID-19 vaccine. General study results and limits: Donors in the cohort were predominantly white British and more often female, and clonal diversity was possibly underestimated. Compared with day 0, the breadth and depth of the Spike-specific TCR repertoire rose significantly after two doses of AZD1222. Among those given AZD1222, only 5 to 7 were seropositive at baseline.

Of note for this clone: Its specificity is unknown.

The CDR3 contains 13 residues. Trimming cost V 4 bases and J 3 bases, with 9 bases left between them. CDR1 and CDR2 (germline): MNHEY, SVGAGI. Method: immunoSEQ multiplex PCR; TCRdb's copy keeps in-frame clones and lacks some. The sample yields 150,000 to 200,000 clones, 92% seen once. The V call is TRBV6-5, the J call TRBJ1-1, with D perhaps matching TRBD1 (5 bases). The receptor was derived from an adult who received the AZD1222 COVID-19 vaccine. Sequencing was performed on peripheral blood, taken 28 days after the second AZD1222 dose. As DNA, the CDR3 is TGTGCCAGCAGTTGGGGACGGCACACTGAAGCTTTCTTT. It is translated as CASSWGRHTEAFF.